Shown below are 26 T cell receptor beta chains from a single sample sequenced in a study of cytomegalovirus exposure and HLA in healthy donors (dated by TCRdb to about 2017). The protocol used for the library was the immunoSEQ multiplex PCR assay. For the multiplex PCR, a mixture combining 60 forward primers for TCR Vbeta segments and 13 reverse primers for TCR Jbeta segments was used. TCRdb carries this immuneACCESS record with in-frame sequences only. Its versions omit some clonotypes, under half of them owing to an unresolved V gene in the studies checked, with the rest unexplained. For this sample there are under 200,000 clones; 65% to 85% appear just once. The ten biggest clones cover about 4.4% of the sample. The sample consisted of PBMCs. The receptors were gathered from a woman aged 50 to 65 in good health and CMV-seropositive.

The chain links TRBV11-1 to TRBJ2-3, with 11 bases lining up with TRBD2. The CDR3 consists of 15 residues. From germline, CDR1 is SGHAT and CDR2 FQDESV (reference sequence). V lost 3 bases to trimming and J lost 1 base; unmatched junction nucleotides: 0. In DNA form, the CDR3 reads TGTGCCAGCAGCTTGACTAGCGGGGGCACAGATACGCAGTATTTT. Encoded protein: CASSLTSGGTDTQYF.

A few counts support this clone. The rearrangement links TRBV29-1 to TRBJ1-1, with D unclear. The length of the CDR3 is 15 residues. Germline V lookup: CDR1 SQVTM, CDR2 ANQGSEA. V lost 6 bases, J lost 4 bases, and 21 bases lay in between. The CDR3 DNA is TGCAGCGTCTTTCCGGGCTCGAGGGTGGTCACTGAAGCTTTCTTT. Amino acids: CSVFPGSRVVTEAFF.

Here the CDR3 DNA reads TGCAGCGTGGGGTGGGGCGGGGGGTCTCCCTCCAGAGATACGCAGTATTTT. The encoded protein is CSVGWGGGSPSRDTQYF. The V call is TRBV29-1, the J call TRBJ2-3; 8 bases fit TRBD2. CDR3 size: 17 residues. In germline, CDR1 is SQVTM, CDR2 ANQGSEA. The trim removed 6 bases at V and 5 bases at J, leaving 19 bases unmatched.

Concerning this clone: Other DNA sequences in the same sample also yield this CDR3. The chain is built from TRBV19 and TRBJ2-3, with 7 bases aligning to TRBD2. Unmatched junction bases numbered 7, after V lost 5 bases and J lost 2 bases. The CDR3 loop spans 15 amino acids. Per the germline V gene, CDR1 is LNHDA and CDR2 is SQIVND (reference sequence). CDR3 nucleotides: TGTGCCAGTAGTGCACTAGCGAGGACCACAGATACGCAGTATTTT. It specifies CASSALARTTDTQYF.

The J gene is TRBJ2-1, the V gene TRBV7-2; 8 nucleotides line up with TRBD2. This CDR3 is built from 17 residues. Per germline, CDR1 SGHTA and CDR2 FQGNSA. J lost 0 bases, V lost 2 bases, and 6 bases had no gene match. The CDR3 DNA reads TGTGCCAGCAGCTTACAACTAGCGGCGAGCTCCTACAATGAGCAGTTCTTC. Translated: CASSLQLAASSYNEQFF.

Comment on this clone: The junction departs from germline at one end; a sequencing error may be responsible. Other DNA sequences in this specimen translate into the identical CDR3. This chain connects TRBV5-8 to TRBJ1-4; 8 bases align to TRBD1. Germline V gives CDR1 SGHTS, CDR2 YDEGEE. The CDR3 is made up of 17 amino acids. CDR3 coding DNA: TGTGCTAGCAGCTTGAGGACAGGGAGTTCCTATAATGAAAAACTGTTTTTT. Translation: CASSLRTGSSYNEKLFF.

The chain employs TRBV19 and TRBJ2-7; D is undetermined. CDR3 length: 15 residues. V was pared by 4 bases and J by 6 bases, with 19 bases between. Germline CDR1 and CDR2: LNHDA and SQIVND (reference sequence). The CDR3 spells CASSTSGDPPGEQYF. CDR3 DNA sequence: TGTGCCAGTAGTACCTCCGGAGATCCCCCCGGCGAGCAGTACTTC.

This chain connects TRBV4-3 to TRBJ1-1; 10 nucleotides agree with TRBD1. The CDR3 is made up of 17 amino acids. Looked up from germline, CDR1 is LGHNA and CDR2 is YSLEER. After removal of 4 bases from V and 0 bases from J, the junction contained 8 bases not matched to a gene. CDR3 sequence: CASSRGQGTGVNTEAFF. CDR3 DNA: TGCGCCAGCAGCCGAGGACAGGGGACAGGGGTGAACACTGAAGCTTTCTTT.

The chain links TRBV28 to TRBJ1-4, with D tentatively TRBD1 (6 bases). The CDR3 has 15 residues. V dropped 6 bases and J dropped 7 bases, with 18 bases sitting between them. Germline V lookup: CDR1 MDHEN, CDR2 SYDVKM. The CDR3 reads CASSTRGRGGEKLFF. The CDR3 coding sequence is TGTGCCAGCAGCACTCGGGGGCGCGGGGGTGAAAAACTGTTTTTT.

The rearrangement uses TRBV7-2 and TRBJ1-1, with D uncertain. CDR3 length: 13 residues. Trimming took 2 bases from V and 1 from J, leaving 5 bases between them. Germline V gene data show CDR1 as SGHTA and CDR2 as FQGNSA. This CDR3 is CASSLSQNTEAFF. The CDR3 DNA sequence: TGTGCCAGCAGCTTATCCCAGAACACTGAAGCTTTCTTT.

This chain links TRBV19 with TRBJ2-7; 7 bases line up with TRBD2. V trimming: 3 bases; J trimming: 5 bases; junction bases outside the gene matches: 10. CDR3 length equals 15 residues. CDR1 LNHDA and CDR2 SQIVND come from the germline V gene (reference sequence). The CDR3 bases are TGTGCCAGTAGTATGTACGTGGGAGGGACCCACGAGCAGTACTTC. Amino acid sequence: CASSMYVGGTHEQYF.

V gene TRBV7-2 combines with J gene TRBJ2-7; 9 bases are shared with TRBD2. Germline CDR1 reads SGHTA; CDR2 reads FQGNSA. J was trimmed by 6 bases and V by 5 bases; bases with no gene match: 11. The CDR3 sequence is 15 residues long. In DNA form, the CDR3 reads TGTGCCAGCAGCCCTAGTAGCGGGAGAGGGGGCGAGCAGTACTTC. It is translated as CASSPSSGRGGEQYF.

This rearrangement joins TRBV4-3 to TRBJ1-2; 12 nucleotides agree with TRBD1. Looked up from germline, CDR1 is LGHNA and CDR2 is YSLEER. The CDR3 sequence is 16 residues long. V was pared by 3 bases and J by 8 bases, with 10 bases of the junction left unmatched. The CDR3: CASSHPRDRGLEGYTF. Here the CDR3 DNA reads TGCGCCAGCAGCCACCCCAGGGACAGGGGGCTTGAAGGCTACACCTTC.

This clone was picked up a small number of times. The chain has TRBV5-1 and TRBJ2-7; 8 bases are shared with TRBD2. Germline assignment: CDR1 SGHRS and CDR2 YFSETQ. V lost 4 bases and J lost 2; bases outside the gene matches: 8. This CDR3 has 15 residues. CDR3 in amino acids: CASSLARGAAYEQYF. CDR3 in DNA: TGCGCCAGCAGCCTTGCGCGGGGGGCCGCCTACGAGCAGTACTTC.

The chain carries TRBV15 and TRBJ2-1; 11 nucleotides match TRBD2. V lost 2 bases and J lost 8; bases outside the gene matches: 2. CDR1 LNHNV and CDR2 YYDKDF come from the germline V gene (reference sequence). The CDR3 has 14 residues. CDR3: CATSRLSGGDEQFF. The CDR3, as DNA: TGTGCCACCAGCAGACTTAGCGGGGGGGATGAGCAGTTCTTC.

The genes are TRBV6-1 and TRBJ2-5, with 8 positions matching TRBD2. V lost 5 bases and J lost 4; bases outside the gene matches: 9. Per germline, CDR1 MNHNS and CDR2 SASEGT. This CDR3 has 15 residues. CDR3 sequence: CASSKYLTSGETQYF. The CDR3 bases are TGTGCCAGCAGTAAGTACCTTACTAGCGGAGAGACCCAGTACTTC.

The chain employs TRBV7-9 and TRBJ2-1; unclear D gene. Between the trimmed V and J ends, which lost 8 bases and 5 bases, there was a span of 10 bases. Germline V gene data show CDR1 as SEHNR and CDR2 as FQNEAQ (reference sequence). This CDR3 contains 12 residues. The CDR3 sequence is CASGFGDNEQFF. In nucleotides, the CDR3 is TGTGCCAGCGGTTTCGGTGACAATGAGCAGTTCTTC.

The chain uses TRBV4-2 and TRBJ2-1; 15 positions agree with TRBD2. The V and J ends lost 4 bases and 7 bases, in that order; junction bases with no gene match: 17. The CDR3 covers 20 residues. Germline CDR1 LGHNA, CDR2 YNFKEQ. The CDR3 coding sequence is TGTGCCAGCAGCCCGCGGACGGGACTAGCGGGAGGCTCTTTTGAAAATGAGCAGTTCTTC. Protein: CASSPRTGLAGGSFENEQFF.

Only a few counts were recorded for this clone. The rearrangement joins TRBV21-1 to TRBJ2-3; the table assigns TRBD2, which was not confirmed against the DNA. TRBV21-1 is listed as a pseudogene. The CDR3 loop spans 19 amino acids. The CDR3 sequence is CASSKSGRPDSMSTDTQYF. The CDR3, as DNA: TGTGCCAGCAGCAAATCCGGGAGGCCGGATAGCATGAGTACAGATACGCAGTATTTT.

The chain has TRBV6-1 and TRBJ2-1; TRBD2 aligns across 9 bases. This CDR3 spans 11 amino acids. Per germline, CDR1 MNHNS and CDR2 SASEGT. The trim removed 11 bases at V and 11 bases at J, leaving 7 bases unmatched. The CDR3 is CARTSSGKQFF. The CDR3 nucleotides read TGTGCCCGTACTTCTAGCGGGAAGCAGTTCTTC.

This clone was picked up a small number of times. V and J are TRBV4-2 and TRBJ2-1, with 13 bases lining up with TRBD2. The germline V gene has CDR1 LGHNA and CDR2 YNFKEQ. The V gene end was trimmed by 4 bases and the J gene end by 6 bases; junction bases not matched to a gene: 9. The CDR3 sequence is 17 residues long. The CDR3 bases are TGTGCCAGCAGCCCATCGGGAGGGACTAGCGGGGTCAATGAGCAGTTCTTC. Encoded protein: CASSPSGGTSGVNEQFF.

The rearrangement uses TRBV28 and TRBJ2-1; TRBD1 is a possible D gene (5 bases). Germline assignment: CDR1 MDHEN and CDR2 SYDVKM. V was clipped by 8 bases and J by 4 bases, with 18 bases between them. CDR3 length equals 15 residues. The CDR3: CASHTLGQLYNEQFF. CDR3 DNA: TGTGCCAGCCATACCCTGGGGCAGTTATACAATGAGCAGTTCTTC.

This sequence joins TRBV11-2 and TRBJ2-1, with D possibly matching TRBD1 (5 bases). Trimming took 3 bases from V and 0 from J, leaving 15 bases between them. CDR1 is SGHAT and CDR2 is FQNNGV in the germline V gene. The CDR3 is 17 residues long. The CDR3 DNA follows: TGTGCCAGCAGCTTCTTTGGTCCAGGGCGCTCCTACAATGAGCAGTTCTTC. It codes for CASSFFGPGRSYNEQFF.

This clone has more than one count but fewer than ten. The chain employs TRBV19 and TRBJ1-2; perhaps TRBD1 as D (5 bases). The CDR3 has 14 amino acids. V was shortened by 4 bases and J by 7 bases, with 16 bases between the two germline ends. The germline gives CDR1 LNHDA, CDR2 SQIVND (reference sequence). As DNA, the CDR3 is TGTGCCAGTAGTAAGGAGGCGGGGGACGGTGGCTACACCTTC. This translates into CASSKEAGDGGYTF.

The chain recombines TRBV15 with TRBJ1-2, with 10 bases matching TRBD1. The CDR3 covers 17 residues. Germline lookup yields CDR1 LNHNV and CDR2 YYDKDF (reference sequence). V dropped 0 bases and J dropped 0; count of bases not matched to a gene: 4. CDR3 DNA: TGTGCCACCAGCAGAGATACGGGGACAGGGGCTAACTATGGCTACACCTTC. It translates to CATSRDTGTGANYGYTF.

This clone is classed as medium-sized. This same CDR3 is encoded by further DNA sequences in the sample. In DNA, the CDR3 is TGCGCCAGCAGTCAAACCGGGACAGGGGGCTACGAGCAGTACTTC. It encodes CASSQTGTGGYEQYF. The chain links TRBV23-1 to TRBJ2-7; 11 bases fit TRBD1. TRBV23-1 is placed among ORFs of uncertain function. This CDR3 is built from 15 residues. Trimming at V came to 2 bases and at J to 3 bases, leaving 3 bases not matched to a gene.